This T cell receptor (beta chain) is from a study of T cell clones after liver transplantation (dated by TCRdb to between 2017 and 2020). About the investigation overall: ITN030ST, the source of the samples, was a randomized trial that attempted immunosuppression withdrawal within 2 years of liver transplantation. As an antigen-independent comparator for donor-reactive sequences, third party-reactive TCRbeta sequences were also identified from pre-transplant MLRs. Of the eight recipients, three were HCV-positive, while the remaining recipients had been transplanted for non-autoimmune, non-viral indications. A cohort of 8 liver transplant recipients was studied, of whom 3 were classified as tolerant and 5 as non-tolerant. After a pre-transplant mixed lymphocyte reaction, TCRbeta sequencing was used to pinpoint donor-reactive T cell clones, which were subsequently tracked in post-transplant blood. Blood samples were collected pre-transplant, pre-randomization before withdrawal, and post-randomization after either full withdrawal or failed withdrawal. Tolerance was defined as complete immunosuppression withdrawal for at least one year with no rise in liver enzymes beyond twice the upper limit of normal. Until randomization at 12-24 months post-transplant, subjects were given standard immunosuppression, with no induction therapy.

The time point label of this sample denotes: pre-transplant. Unstimulated PBMCs, after thawing, were stained for CD3, CD4 and CD8 and then FACS-sorted into CD3+CD4+ and CD3+CD8+ populations. All 8 studied subjects were randomized to withdrawal of immunosuppression. The Qiagen DNeasy Blood and Tissue Kit was used for genomic DNA isolation. This clone was seen more than once but under ten times. Its binding antigen is unknown. Base qualities are not provided; no much larger clone lies one nucleotide away. Overall study results and their limits: In most of the 8 subjects, circulating donor-reactive CD4 TCRbeta sequences decreased significantly after transplant, regardless of tolerance or HCV status. The conclusions were preliminary, being limited by small, heterogeneous patient numbers and by non-standardized post-transplant time points. Low numbers of available donor cells limited the measurable donor-reactive repertoire in a couple of subjects. When repertoire turnover was accounted for, significantly reduced detection of donor-reactive sequences was found in 7 of 8 subjects for CD4 and in 8 of 8 subjects for CD8. Without allograft tissue specimens, donor-reactive T cells may have migrated into the graft rather than being deleted. The decline in donor-reactive sequences exceeded the decline in third party-reactive sequences, suggesting partial antigen-specific deletion that was unrelated to withdrawal success.

High-throughput TCRbeta CDR3 sequencing of frozen genomic DNA was performed by immunoSEQ, with PCR amplification, mapping, bias correction and internal controls included. Under the source paper's analysis protocol: Only productive rearrangements were retained, with each unique TCRbeta sequence defined by its CDR3 nucleotide sequence together with its V and J gene. For classification of a sequence as donor-reactive, at least 5-fold expansion in CFSE-low cells relative to unstimulated pre-transplant cells and a frequency of at least 0.01% were required. To ensure at least 90% detection power, minimum frequency thresholds were set for each subject based on that subject's lowest-template unstimulated sample. Jensen-Shannon divergence between the top 1000 TCRbeta sequences post- versus pre-transplant served as the measure of repertoire turnover. Two-sided Fisher's exact tests were used to test for changes in the detection of donor-reactive sequences. Imported from immuneACCESS, the table was reduced by TCRdb to in-frame sequences with V and J called. These copies leave out some clones; in studies compared against another copy, an unresolved V gene accounts for under half, and the cause of the remainder is not known. The DNA was the basis for D and trimming; V, J and clone size are from that table. Recorded for this sample are some 75,000 clones; 80% of them occurred a single time. The ten largest make up around 0.66% of the sample.

The germline V gene yields MNHNS for CDR1 and SASEGT for CDR2. From V the trimming removes 4 bases and from J it removes 6 bases, while the gene matches leave 7 bases of the junction unaccounted for. The CDR3 spans 14 residues, from the cysteine through the phenylalanine. Here the CDR3 DNA is all that survives: 42 bases in frame from base 1. Specimen: CD4+ T cells from blood, collected before liver transplant. The chain is encoded by TRBV6-1 joined to TRBJ2-7; 9 nucleotides in the junction match TRBD1. This receptor was identified in a human donor who received a liver transplant. At the DNA level, the sequence is TGTGCCAGCAGTGGGGACAGGGTGACGATCGAGCAGTACTTC. This translates into CASSGDRVTIEQYF.